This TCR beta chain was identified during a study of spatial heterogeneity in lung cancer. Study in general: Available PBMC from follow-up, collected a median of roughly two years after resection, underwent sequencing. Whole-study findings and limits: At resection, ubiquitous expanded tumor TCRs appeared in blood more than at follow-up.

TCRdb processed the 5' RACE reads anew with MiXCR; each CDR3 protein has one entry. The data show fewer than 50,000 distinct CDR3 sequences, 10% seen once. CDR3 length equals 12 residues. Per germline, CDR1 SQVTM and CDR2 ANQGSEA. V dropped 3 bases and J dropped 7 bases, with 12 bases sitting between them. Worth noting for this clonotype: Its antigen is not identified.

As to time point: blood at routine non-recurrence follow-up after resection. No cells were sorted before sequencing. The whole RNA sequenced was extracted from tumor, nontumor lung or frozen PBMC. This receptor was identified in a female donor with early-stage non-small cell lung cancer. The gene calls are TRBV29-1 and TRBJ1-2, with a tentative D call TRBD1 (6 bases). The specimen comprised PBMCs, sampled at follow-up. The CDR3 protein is CSVDSTGSGYTF. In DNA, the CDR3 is TGCAGCGTTGATAGCACAGGGAGTGGCTACACCTTC.